This is a list of T cell receptor beta chains from one sample in a study of cytomegalovirus exposure and HLA in healthy donors. Repertoires were generated with immunoSEQ multiplex PCR, while TCRdb's copy carries only in-frame clones and drops some. This sample has about 170,000 clones, with just over 75% found just once. Source material: PBMCs. The receptor set was obtained from a woman under 40 in good health and CMV-seropositive. Both conserved end residues are part of each CDR3. D genes are given only for firm matches. Clone size, where shown, is once, few, many, or a class for clones that have expanded.

d_call | j_call | v_call | clone_size | cdr3_nt | cdr3_aa
NA | TRBJ1-2 | TRBV6-5 | NA | TGTGCCAGCAGTTACGGTTGGGGGCTTGGCTACACCTTC | CASSYGWGLGYTF
TRBD2 | TRBJ2-1 | TRBV7-9 | NA | TGTGCCAGCAGCCCGAGAGGTACTAGCGGGAGGGCTGGGATCTTC | CASSPRGTSGRAGIF
NA | TRBJ1-1 | TRBV9 | NA | TGTGCCAGCAGCGTAGGATTAGGGGGAATAGGAACTGAAGCTTTCTTT | CASSVGLGGIGTEAFF
TRBD1 | TRBJ1-2 | TRBV4-3 | once | TGCGCCAGCAGACGGGACAGGGGGGCCTATGGCTACACCTTC | CASRRDRGAYGYTF
NA | TRBJ1-4 | TRBV7-9 | NA | TGTGCCAGCAGCCTCCGACAGACTAATGAAAAACTGTTTTTT | CASSLRQTNEKLFF
TRBD2 | TRBJ2-5 | TRBV7-9 | NA | TGTGCCAGCAGCTCGAACGGACTAGTCATAGAGACCCAGTACTTC | CASSSNGLVIETQYF
TRBD2 | TRBJ2-5 | TRBV7-9 | NA | TGTGCCAGCAGCTCTGGACTAGCGGGAGCCCAAGAGACCCAGTACTTC | CASSSGLAGAQETQYF
TRBD2 | TRBJ2-3 | TRBV5-1 | once | TGCGCCAGCAGCCTAGCGGGGGTCCTCACAGATACGCAGTATTTT | CASSLAGVLTDTQYF
TRBD1 | TRBJ1-2 | TRBV6-1 | few | TGTGCCAGCAGTCAGGACAGGGATAATGGCTACACCTTC | CASSQDRDNGYTF
TRBD2 | TRBJ2-3 | TRBV28 | NA | TGTGCCACCCAATTGGGAGGGGTACGAGCAGATACGCAGTATTTT | CATQLGGVRADTQYF
NA | TRBJ1-5 | TRBV28 | NA | TGTGCCAGCAATTTAGGAGGAAGGGTACGGCCCCAGCATTTT | CASNLGGRVRPQHF
TRBD1 | TRBJ1-4 | TRBV7-9 | NA | TGTTCCAGCAGCTTGGGCCAGGGGGTAACCCTTAAAGAAAAACTGTTTTTT | CSSSLGQGVTLKEKLFF
TRBD1 | TRBJ2-5 | TRBV5-4 | NA | TGTGCCAGCAGCTTGGGGACTCAGGGGGCCTTGGCCCAGTACTTC | CASSLGTQGALAQYF
TRBD2 | TRBJ2-5 | TRBV13 | NA | TGTGCCAGCAGCCTGGGGGGGGGTCAAGAGACCCAGTACTTC | CASSLGGGQETQYF
NA | TRBJ2-3 | TRBV4-1 | NA | TGCGCCAGCAGCCAAGATCATCGGTCCGGGGATACGCAGTATTTT | CASSQDHRSGDTQYF
TRBD1 | TRBJ1-6 | TRBV28 | NA | TGTGCCAGCAGGCCAACAGGGGATTCACCCCTCCACTTT | CASRPTGDSPLHF
TRBD2 | TRBJ2-1 | TRBV5-1 | NA | TGCGCCAGCAGCTTGGCCCCAGCGGGGCCCTACAATGAGCAGTTCTTC | CASSLAPAGPYNEQFF
TRBD1 | TRBJ1-1 | TRBV4-1 | NA | TGCGCCAGCAGCCCGGTCCCCCGGGACAGTGAAGCTTTCTTT | CASSPVPRDSEAFF
NA | TRBJ2-1 | TRBV4-3 | NA | TGCGCCAGCAGCCAAGACCTCCCGATGGCGGACTCCTACAATGAGCAGTTCTTC | CASSQDLPMADSYNEQFF
NA | TRBJ1-6 | TRBV11-3 | NA | TGTGCCAGCAGCTTAGGCCCAACGGGATCACCCCTCCACTTT | CASSLGPTGSPLHF
TRBD2 | TRBJ2-7 | TRBV6-5 | once | TGTGCCAGCAGTCCCGTCGGGACTAGCTACGAGCAGTACTTC | CASSPVGTSYEQYF
TRBD1 | TRBJ2-7 | TRBV6-5 | once | TGTGCCAGCAGACGCGACAGGGGGCTAACCTACGAGCAGTACTTC | CASRRDRGLTYEQYF
NA | TRBJ1-1 | TRBV2 | NA | TGTGCCAGCAGGCCAAGTCGGGGGGCTGAAGCTTTCTTT | CASRPSRGAEAFF
TRBD1 | TRBJ1-4 | TRBV6-5 | few | TGTGCCAGCAGGCCGGGACAGGGTGAAAAACTGTTTTTT | CASRPGQGEKLFF
TRBD1 | TRBJ2-3 | TRBV5-1 | once | TGCGCCAGCAGCAAGGGACAGGGTCCAGATACGCAGTATTTT | CASSKGQGPDTQYF
NA | TRBJ1-5 | TRBV10-3 | NA | TGTGCCATCAGTGGGAATAGTCAGGGCCAGCCCCAGCATTTT | CAISGNSQGQPQHF
NA | TRBJ1-1 | TRBV21-1 | NA | TGTGCCAGCATAGCGTGGACAGAGCCTGAAGCTTTCTTT | CASIAWTEPEAFF
TRBD1 | TRBJ1-1 | TRBV6-5 | NA | TGTGCCAGCAGTCGGACAGGGGGTCTGAACACTGAAGCTTTCTTT | CASSRTGGLNTEAFF
TRBD1 | TRBJ2-2 | TRBV7-6 | NA | TGTGCCAGCAGCTTAGAGGGGACAGGGGGCGCGGGAGCCGGGGAGCTGTTTTTT | CASSLEGTGGAGAGELFF
NA | TRBJ1-1 | TRBV25-1 | NA | TGTGCCAGCAGTGAGAACACGAACACTGAAGCTTTCTTT | CASSENTNTEAFF
TRBD1 | TRBJ1-4 | TRBV30 | NA | TGTGCCTGGAGTGTACGACAGGGCAGGAACGAAAAACTGTTTTTT | CAWSVRQGRNEKLFF
NA | TRBJ1-2 | TRBV27 | NA | TGTGCCAGCAGCGGGGATAACTATGGCTACACCTTC | CASSGDNYGYTF
TRBD1 | TRBJ1-6 | TRBV10-3 | NA | TGTGCCATCAGTCCTGCGGGACAGAGATCACCCCTCCACTTT | CAISPAGQRSPLHF
TRBD1 | TRBJ1-5 | TRBV6-6 | NA | TGTGCCAGCAGTTACTGGGACAGGGTTGATCAGCCCCAGCATTTT | CASSYWDRVDQPQHF
TRBD1 | TRBJ1-2 | TRBV6-5 | NA | TGTGCCAGCAGAGGACAGGGACCCTATGGCTACACCTTC | CASRGQGPYGYTF